What follows is one T cell receptor beta chain and its context. The data originate from a study of patients and donors after allogeneic stem cell transplantation. TCRdb reanalysed the RT-PCR reads using MiXCR and keeps one entry per CDR3 protein. This table holds roughly 200,000 distinct CDR3 sequences, roughly two fifths found once. In germline, CDR1 is SGHAT, CDR2 FQNNGV. J was trimmed by 3 bases and V by 1 base; bases with no gene match: 7. The length of the CDR3 is 16 residues. The chain uses TRBV11-2 and TRBJ2-3, with TRBD2 identical over 7 bases. Sequencing was done on a sample of blood, either unsorted or a sorted T cell fraction (not recorded which). The clonotype originates from a human donor who was either an allogeneic HSCT recipient or a stem cell or donor lymphocyte infusion donor (not recorded which). It is not recorded whose cells these are; they may come from a transplant donor. CDR3 DNA sequence: TGTGCCAGCAGCTTAGTTTCGGCGGGAGCGACAGATACGCAGTATTTT. Translated: CASSLVSAGATDTQYF.